This TCR beta chain emerged from a study of human T cells and chemical hapten exposure. Original processing methods: A per-sample median of roughly 96,000 TCRs was observed, with a range of roughly 20,000 to 690,600. Each CDR3 protein is one row after TCRdb ran MiXCR on the RACE reads. The V and J calls follow TCRdb's processing rather than the paper's. Of approximately 90,000 distinct CDR3 sequences listed, 8.5% were seen once; the top ten hold around 2.6%. This clonotype occurred a few times. Time point reported: pre-sensitization, week 0. Treatment defined: therapeutic diphenylcyclopropenone sensitization with weekly scalp DPC. Sequencing started from total RNA isolated from unfractionated whole blood. CDR3 length: 15 residues. V shed 3 bases and J shed 8 bases, with 14 bases lying between them.

The chain couples TRBV12-3 or TRBV12-4 to TRBJ1-6; D remains ambiguous. Sequenced material: whole blood, taken in connection with sensitization to the hapten diphenylcyclopropenone (DPC). The receptor was derived from a middle-aged man with alopecia areata. Some clones in this sample may be carry-over from other donors' samples. CDR3 amino acids: CASSFEAANHSPLHF. CDR3 DNA sequence: TGTGCCAGCAGTTTTGAGGCCGCAAACCATTCACCCCTCCACTTT.